A selection of T cell receptor beta chains follows, all from one sample in a study of T cells in localized non-small cell lung cancer. Generated by immunoSEQ multiplex PCR, the TCRdb table keeps only in-frame clones and is missing some. The top ten hold 2.5% to 3% of the sample, which has fewer than 20,000 clones, around 90% seen once. This sample comprised peripheral blood, obtained before any cancer treatment. The receptor set was obtained from a woman aged 40-75 years with stage I lung adenocarcinoma. Each CDR3 is given with its conserved first and last residue. The D gene is left open where the match is weak. The size of a clone is reported for some rows only, either as once, few or many, or as a class for expanded clones.

d_gene	j_gene	abundance	v_gene	CDR3aa	CDR3nt
.	TRBJ2-3	.	TRBV5-1	CASSLVPARPSTDTQYF	TGCGCCAGCAGCTTGGTTCCAGCGAGACCTAGCACAGATACGCAGTATTTT
.	TRBJ2-4	.	TRBV30	CAWSVVDIQYF	TGTGCCTGGAGTGTTGTAGACATTCAGTACTTC
.	TRBJ2-5	.	TRBV6-6	CASTSWDIRETQYF	TGTGCCAGCACCTCATGGGACATCCGGGAGACCCAGTACTTC
.	TRBJ1-2	.	TRBV12-2	CASRPGDEYYGYTF	TGTGCAAGTCGCCCCGGAGATGAATACTATGGCTACACCTTC
.	TRBJ2-5	.	TRBV4-1	CASSQERETQYF	TGCGCCAGCAGCCAAGAACGAGAGACCCAGTACTTC
TRBD2	TRBJ2-1	.	TRBV5-5	CASSTGLVSYNEQFF	TGTGCCAGCAGCACGGGACTAGTAAGTTACAATGAGCAGTTCTTC
.	TRBJ1-2	.	TRBV27	CASSFGRDYGYTF	TGTGCCAGCAGTTTTGGGAGGGACTATGGCTACACCTTC
TRBD2	TRBJ2-3	.	TRBV10-3	CAIRGGLAGESDTQYF	TGTGCCATCAGGGGAGGACTAGCGGGAGAATCCGATACGCAGTATTTT
.	TRBJ2-5	.	TRBV6-6	CASSYAPGTQETQYF	TGTGCCAGCAGTTACGCTCCAGGGACGCAAGAGACCCAGTACTTC
TRBD2	TRBJ2-7	.	TRBV5-1	CASSLTGEAGFYEQYF	TGCGCCAGCAGCTTAACAGGAGAAGCGGGATTCTACGAGCAGTACTTC
TRBD2	TRBJ2-2	.	TRBV7-9	CASSPTSGSTGELFF	TGTGCCAGCAGCCCAACTAGCGGGAGCACCGGGGAGCTGTTTTTT
.	TRBJ2-5	.	TRBV5-4	CASSLTAVETQYF	TGTGCCAGCAGCTTGACAGCAGTAGAGACCCAGTACTTC
TRBD2	TRBJ2-3	.	TRBV11-3	CASSRLAGGTDTQYF	TGTGCCAGCAGCCGACTAGCGGGGGGCACAGATACGCAGTATTTT
.	TRBJ2-1	.	TRBV6-6	CASSYAASNEQFF	TGTGCCAGCAGTTACGCTGCCTCCAATGAGCAGTTCTTC
.	TRBJ1-5	.	TRBV6-1	CASTGDRNQPQHF	TGTGCCAGCACTGGGGACCGCAATCAGCCCCAGCATTTT
.	TRBJ2-3	.	TRBV28	CASSSSPGQGFTDTQYF	TGTGCCAGCAGTTCCTCACCGGGACAAGGCTTCACAGATACGCAGTATTTT
.	TRBJ1-1	.	TRBV11-2	CASSLTPNTEAFF	TGTGCCAGCAGCTTGACACCGAACACTGAAGCTTTCTTT
TRBD2	TRBJ2-3	.	TRBV14	CASSQETTSGTDTQYF	TGTGCCAGCAGCCAAGAAACGACTAGCGGAACAGATACGCAGTATTTT
TRBD1	TRBJ1-1	.	TRBV7-6	CASSPGQGETEAFF	TGTGCCAGCAGCCCCGGACAGGGGGAGACTGAAGCTTTCTTT
.	TRBJ2-5	.	TRBV5-4	CASSLARETQYF	TGTGCCAGCAGCTTGGCCCGGGAGACCCAGTACTTC
.	TRBJ2-5	.	TRBV19	CASSMALQETQYF	TGTGCCAGTAGTATGGCGTTACAAGAGACCCAGTACTTC
.	TRBJ2-5	few	TRBV18	CASSPPDGWGETQYF	TGTGCCAGCTCACCCCCGGACGGGTGGGGAGAGACCCAGTACTTC
.	TRBJ1-1	.	TRBV6-5	CASSFSRRGETEAFF	TGTGCCAGCAGTTTCTCTAGGCGGGGGGAAACTGAAGCTTTCTTT
TRBD1	TRBJ1-1	.	TRBV5-8	CASSPGTGGTEAFF	TGTGCCAGCAGCCCCGGGACAGGGGGGACTGAAGCTTTCTTT
.	TRBJ1-5	.	TRBV4-2	CASSQEGGGVQPQHF	TGTGCCAGCAGCCAAGAAGGGGGGGGCGTTCAGCCCCAGCATTTT
TRBD1	TRBJ1-2	once	TRBV19	CASSPRDRGPGYTF	TGTGCCAGTAGTCCCCGGGACAGGGGACCTGGCTACACCTTC
TRBD2	TRBJ2-5	.	TRBV4-1	CASSHWGLAGERETQYF	TGCGCCAGCAGCCACTGGGGACTAGCGGGAGAGCGAGAGACCCAGTACTTC
TRBD2	TRBJ2-1	.	TRBV7-6	CASIGLAGNNEQFF	TGTGCCAGCATCGGACTAGCGGGAAACAATGAGCAGTTCTTC
TRBD1	TRBJ2-1	.	TRBV6-5	CASSYGQGSEQFF	TGTGCCAGCAGTTACGGACAGGGGAGTGAGCAGTTCTTC
TRBD1	TRBJ1-1	.	TRBV14	CASSPGGRGAFF	TGTGCCAGCAGCCCAGGGGGCCGGGGAGCTTTCTTT
.	TRBJ1-1	.	TRBV2	CASSSDGKNTEAFF	TGTGCCAGCAGTTCTGACGGGAAGAACACTGAAGCTTTCTTT
.	TRBJ2-5	.	TRBV18	CASAGLLGGSGETQYF	TGTGCCAGCGCGGGCCTGTTAGGGGGATCGGGAGAGACCCAGTACTTC
TRBD1	TRBJ2-1	once	TRBV11-3	CASSPDRAREFF	TGTGCCAGCAGCCCCGACAGGGCCCGGGAGTTCTTC
TRBD1	TRBJ1-1	.	TRBV2	CASSQGAGSTEAFF	TGTGCCAGCAGTCAGGGGGCCGGAAGCACTGAAGCTTTCTTT
.	TRBJ1-6	.	TRBV19	CASSIRFNSPLHF	TGTGCCAGTAGTATTAGGTTTAATTCACCCCTCCACTTT
TRBD2	TRBJ2-3	.	TRBV7-2	CASAPLAVLTDTQYF	TGTGCCAGCGCCCCTCTAGCGGTTCTGACAGATACGCAGTATTTT
TRBD2	TRBJ2-2	.	TRBV11-3	CASTQREGGELFF	TGTGCCAGCACCCAGCGGGAGGGCGGGGAGCTGTTTTTT
.	TRBJ1-5	.	TRBV5-1	CASSAMGGDGQPQHF	TGCGCCAGCAGCGCCATGGGAGGAGACGGTCAGCCCCAGCATTTT
TRBD1	TRBJ1-1	.	TRBV10-1	CASSGQGYTEAFF	TGCGCCAGCAGTGGACAGGGATACACTGAAGCTTTCTTT
TRBD2	TRBJ2-3	.	TRBV28	CASSLGLAGGPDTQYF	TGTGCCAGCAGCCTCGGACTAGCGGGAGGCCCAGATACGCAGTATTTT